The rows below give T cell receptor beta chains drawn from one sample of a study of radiotherapy plus CTLA-4 blockade in lung cancer. Sequencing used immunoSEQ multiplex PCR; TCRdb keeps in-frame clones, though not all of them. The table includes tens of thousands of clones, less than 80% detected once. Source: peripheral blood, taken from a patient treated with radiotherapy plus ipilimumab. Receptor source: a human donor with non-small cell lung cancer who had a complete response to radiotherapy plus ipilimumab. Each CDR3 is given with its conserved first and last residue. The D gene is left open where the match is weak. Expanded clones get a size class; other rows say once, few or many, or leave the size out.

v_call	j_call	clone_size	d_call	cdr3_aa	cdr3_nt
TRBV19	TRBJ1-2	few	.	CASSISAGGYGYTF	TGTGCCAGTAGTATTTCCGCTGGGGGCTATGGCTACACCTTC
TRBV11-2	TRBJ1-5	.	.	CASSLGRGQPQHF	TGTGCCAGCAGCTTGGGGAGGGGGCAGCCCCAGCATTTT
TRBV5-4	TRBJ2-3	.	.	CASSPGGQGKDTQYF	TGTGCCAGCAGCCCCGGTGGTCAGGGGAAAGATACGCAGTATTTT
TRBV7-9	TRBJ2-5	.	TRBD2	CASSPRGSGKETQYF	TGTGCCAGCAGCCCCAGGGGTAGCGGGAAAGAGACCCAGTACTTC
TRBV30	TRBJ2-7	once	TRBD2	CAWSKRGDSYEQYF	TGTGCCTGGAGTAAACGGGGGGACTCCTACGAGCAGTACTTC
TRBV7-2	TRBJ2-3	.	TRBD2	CASSLRRGGSRSTDTQYF	TGTGCCAGCAGCCTCCGGCGGGGGGGAAGTAGGAGCACAGATACGCAGTATTTT
TRBV4-1	TRBJ1-6	.	TRBD1	CASSQGPGTGTLLYNSPLHF	TGCGCCAGCAGCCAGGGTCCCGGGACAGGGACTCTACTCTATAATTCACCCCTCCACTTT
TRBV7-2	TRBJ2-1	.	.	CASSLGEGRNEQFF	TGTGCCAGCAGCTTAGGAGAGGGGCGAAATGAGCAGTTCTTC
TRBV29-1	TRBJ2-5	.	.	CSVKGGWGQETQYF	TGCAGCGTTAAAGGAGGTTGGGGTCAAGAGACCCAGTACTTC
TRBV27	TRBJ1-1	.	TRBD1	CASSPGQGRFAFF	TGTGCCAGCAGTCCTGGACAGGGGCGGTTTGCTTTCTTT
TRBV7-7	TRBJ2-2	.	TRBD1	CASSRNYRGPKGTGELFF	TGTGCTAGCAGCCGGAACTACAGGGGGCCTAAAGGGACCGGGGAGCTGTTTTTT
TRBV29-1	TRBJ2-7	.	TRBD2	CSVLGLAGAEQYF	TGCAGCGTCCTGGGACTAGCGGGGGCCGAGCAGTACTTC
TRBV2	TRBJ2-2	.	.	CASSEARGANTGELFF	TGTGCCAGCAGTGAAGCGAGGGGGGCGAACACCGGGGAGCTGTTTTTT
TRBV5-1	TRBJ1-6	.	.	CASSSQDNSPLHF	TGCGCCAGCAGCTCGCAAGATAATTCACCCCTCCACTTT
TRBV7-2	TRBJ2-6	.	.	CASSLDRDVANVLTF	TGTGCCAGCAGCTTAGACAGGGATGTGGCCAACGTCCTGACTTTC
TRBV5-5	TRBJ1-3	.	.	CASSSTDRSSGNTIYF	TGTGCCAGCAGCTCAACCGACAGGTCCTCTGGAAACACCATATATTTT
TRBV6-1	TRBJ1-3	.	.	CASRPGPSSGNTIYF	TGTGCCAGCAGGCCAGGACCTAGCTCTGGAAACACCATATATTTT
TRBV9	TRBJ1-1	.	.	CASSPQGWRTEAFF	TGTGCCAGCAGCCCCCAAGGGTGGAGGACTGAAGCTTTCTTT
TRBV18	TRBJ2-5	.	.	CASSRQETQYF	TGTGCCAGCTCGCGGCAAGAGACCCAGTACTTC
TRBV21-1	TRBJ1-5	.	.	CASKGANQPQHF	TGTGCCAGCAAGGGGGCCAATCAGCCCCAGCATTTT
TRBV6-1	TRBJ1-2	.	TRBD1	CASDTGAAYGYTF	TGTGCCAGCGACACAGGGGCCGCCTATGGCTACACCTTC
TRBV19	TRBJ2-3	.	TRBD2	CASSIALAGDTDTQYF	TGTGCCAGTAGTATCGCCCTAGCGGGGGACACAGATACGCAGTATTTT
TRBV14	TRBJ1-2	.	.	CASSQDRNYGYTF	TGTGCCAGCAGCCAGGACAGAAACTATGGCTACACCTTC
TRBV5-1	TRBJ2-3	few	TRBD1	CASSSGQELDTQYF	TGCGCCAGCAGCTCGGGACAGGAGCTAGATACGCAGTATTTT
TRBV7-2	TRBJ2-3	once	.	CASSRDAGTSTDTQYF	TGTGCCAGCAGCCGCGATGCAGGGACTAGCACAGATACGCAGTATTTT
TRBV28	TRBJ2-1	.	TRBD2	CASSSPGGPDNEQFF	TGTGCCAGCAGTTCCCCGGGAGGGCCGGACAATGAGCAGTTCTTC
TRBV30	TRBJ2-2	.	TRBD2	CAWSGSLAGGFTGELFF	TGTGCCTGGAGTGGGTCACTAGCGGGAGGTTTCACCGGGGAGCTGTTTTTT
TRBV5-4	TRBJ2-1	once	TRBD1	CASSLGHRDRGRGEQFF	TGTGCCAGCAGCTTGGGGCACCGGGACAGGGGGCGCGGGGAGCAGTTCTTC
TRBV7-8	TRBJ1-5	.	.	CASSRANQPQHF	TGTGCCAGCAGCCGGGCCAATCAGCCCCAGCATTTT
TRBV4-3	TRBJ2-3	.	TRBD2	CASSQEGGVSQYF	TGCGCCAGCAGCCAAGAGGGGGGGGTCTCGCAGTATTTT
TRBV5-1	TRBJ1-2	.	.	CASSFTGASNYGYTF	TGCGCCAGCAGCTTTACAGGAGCTTCTAACTATGGCTACACCTTC
TRBV7-9	TRBJ2-2	few	.	CASSGVNGELFF	TGTGCCAGCTCCGGAGTTAACGGGGAGCTGTTTTTT
TRBV2	TRBJ2-1	.	.	CASSEQGRDDEQFF	TGTGCCAGCAGTGAGCAGGGTAGGGACGATGAGCAGTTCTTC
TRBV27	TRBJ1-2	.	.	CASSRGPERGLNYGYTF	TGTGCCAGCAGCCGGGGCCCGGAGCGGGGACTTAACTATGGCTACACCTTC
TRBV7-2	TRBJ2-5	.	TRBD2	CASSFDTSGGRETQYF	TGTGCCAGCAGCTTCGATACTAGCGGGGGAAGAGAGACCCAGTACTTC
TRBV5-1	TRBJ2-3	.	TRBD2	CASSGGTNTDTQYF	TGCGCCAGCAGCGGGGGGACTAACACAGATACGCAGTATTTT
TRBV7-2	TRBJ2-3	.	.	CASKGGGQNTDTQYF	TGTGCCAGCAAAGGCGGTGGACAGAACACAGATACGCAGTATTTT
TRBV5-8	TRBJ2-3	.	TRBD1	CASSLQGNTDTQYF	TGTGCCAGCAGCCTACAGGGGAACACAGATACGCAGTATTTT
TRBV6-6	TRBJ1-4	.	.	CASSFLEREKLFF	TGTGCCAGCAGCTTCCTTGAAAGGGAAAAACTGTTTTTT
TRBV6-5	TRBJ2-5	.	TRBD2	CASSTSGGLPETQYF	TGTGCCAGCAGTACGAGCGGGGGCCTCCCAGAGACCCAGTACTTC
TRBV29-1	TRBJ2-7	.	TRBD1	CSGALRTGYSYEQYF	TGCAGCGGGGCACTTAGGACAGGTTACTCCTACGAGCAGTACTTC
TRBV2	TRBJ2-6	.	TRBD1	CASSRDRGGAGANVLTF	TGTGCCAGCAGTAGGGACAGGGGTGGCGCTGGGGCCAACGTCCTGACTTTC
TRBV9	TRBJ2-1	.	.	CASSVAGRANYNEQFF	TGTGCCAGCAGCGTAGCGGGAAGGGCGAACTACAATGAGCAGTTCTTC